This entry lists 15 T cell receptor beta chains sequenced from one sample in a study of blood T cell repertoires in COVID-19. Sequencing used immunoSEQ multiplex PCR; TCRdb keeps in-frame clones, though not all of them. The data hold 350,000 to 450,000 clones, with roughly 88% observed a single time. The sample consisted of PBMCs or T cells enriched from blood (not recorded which). The receptors come from a young woman who had been exposed to COVID-19.

The chain employs TRBV4-3 and TRBJ2-7, with D perhaps matching TRBD1 (6 bases). Germline values: CDR1 LGHNA, CDR2 YSLEER. This CDR3 comprises 12 residues. Trimming pared 6 bases from V and 7 bases from J, leaving 13 bases between. The CDR3, as DNA: TGCGCCAGCAGTCAGGGGTCGGAGGAGCAGTACTTC. Protein sequence: CASSQGSEEQYF.

The chain recombines TRBV6-5 with TRBJ1-2; 8 bases line up with TRBD1. The trim removed 6 bases at V and 8 bases at J, leaving 8 bases unmatched. The CDR3 loop spans 13 amino acids. Germline V gives CDR1 MNHEY, CDR2 SVGAGI. The CDR3 DNA reads TGTGCCAGCAGCTACCCAGGGGGCGGGGGCTACACCTTC. Translated, it gives CASSYPGGGGYTF.

This chain joins TRBV12-1 and TRBJ2-3; the table gives TRBD2 as D, unverified against the DNA. TRBV12-1 is annotated as a pseudogene. The CDR3 totals 20 residues. The CDR3 spells CASSFPPGLAGVEGTDTQYF. The DNA of the CDR3 is TGTGCCAGCAGCTTCCCGCCGGGACTAGCGGGAGTGGAGGGCACAGATACGCAGTATTTT.

The chain has TRBV4-1 and TRBJ2-3, with 8 bases aligning to TRBD2. The CDR3 covers 19 residues. CDR1 and CDR2 (germline): MGHRA, YSYEKL. The J segment lost 7 bases and the V segment lost 0 bases, leaving 18 bases of the junction unmatched. The CDR3 nucleotides are TGCGCCAGCAGCCAAGATCTCGTGCCCGGGGGGGCTCCCTCTTATACGCAGTATTTT. Its protein is CASSQDLVPGGAPSYTQYF.

The chain employs TRBV4-1 and TRBJ2-7; D is possibly TRBD1 (6 bases). CDR3 length: 16 residues. The V end was cut by 0 bases, the J end by 4 bases, with 16 bases between. Germline values: CDR1 MGHRA, CDR2 YSYEKL. The CDR3 DNA reads TGCGCCAGCAGCCAAGATGGGAGAGGGCAGGGGTACGAGCAGTACTTC. Translated, it gives CASSQDGRGQGYEQYF.

The chain combines TRBV28 with TRBJ1-2; D is ambiguous. Germline loops: CDR1 MDHEN, CDR2 SYDVKM. CDR3 size: 12 residues. V was shortened by 5 bases and J by 3 bases, with 7 bases between the two germline ends. The CDR3 DNA reads as TGTGCCAGCAGTCACAGTGACTATGGCTACACCTTC. Translated: CASSHSDYGYTF.

The chain combines TRBV4-1 with TRBJ2-1, with TRBD1 matching over 11 bases. Germline CDR1 MGHRA, CDR2 YSYEKL. Trimming took 4 bases from V and 8 from J; bases not matched to a gene: 13. The CDR3 contains 17 residues. The CDR3 reads CASSLNQGQGVFDEQFF. The CDR3 DNA follows: TGCGCCAGCAGCCTCAATCAGGGACAGGGGGTTTTCGATGAGCAGTTCTTC.

The chain joins TRBV19 to TRBJ2-3; 7 bases match TRBD1. Germline lookup yields CDR1 LNHDA and CDR2 SQIVND (reference sequence). The CDR3 covers 14 residues. J was trimmed by 1 base and V by 5 bases; bases with no gene match: 3. CDR3 sequence: CASSPGQGTDTQYF. The CDR3 DNA reads as TGTGCCAGTAGTCCAGGACAGGGCACAGATACGCAGTATTTT.

The V gene is TRBV27, the J gene TRBJ2-1; 13 bases are shared with TRBD2. V shed 6 bases and J 5 bases; nucleotides not matched to a gene: 4. The CDR3 has 15 amino acids. Germline CDR1 MNHEY, CDR2 SMNVEV (reference sequence). CDR3 region: CASRIGTSGDNEQFF. DNA of the CDR3: TGTGCCAGCAGGATAGGGACTAGCGGGGACAATGAGCAGTTCTTC.

This clone was observed a few times. The chain links TRBV10-1 to TRBJ2-1; TRBD2 aligns across 12 bases. The germline CDR1 and CDR2 sequences are WNHNN and SYGVQD (reference sequence). Trimming cost V 4 bases and J 3 bases; bases outside gene matches: 1. CDR3 length: 15 residues. The CDR3 bases are TGCGCCAGCAGTGCACTAGCGGGAGGCTACAATGAGCAGTTCTTC. Amino acids: CASSALAGGYNEQFF.

A note on this clone: Other DNA sequences of this sample code for an identical CDR3. The gene calls are TRBV7-2 and TRBJ2-1; 8 bases match TRBD2. The CDR3 loop spans 15 amino acids. Looked up from germline, CDR1 is SGHTA and CDR2 is FQGNSA. Losses at the gene ends were 3 bases for V and 4 bases for J; bases not matched to a gene: 5. As DNA, the CDR3 is TGTGCCAGCAGCTTCGGCGGGGGGCCGTACAATGAGCAGTTCTTC. It specifies CASSFGGGPYNEQFF.

The V and J genes are TRBV19 and TRBJ1-2; 7 bases fit TRBD1. The CDR3 spans 14 residues. Unmatched junction bases numbered 9, after V lost 8 bases and J lost 3 bases. From germline, CDR1 is LNHDA and CDR2 SQIVND (reference sequence). The DNA of the CDR3 is TGTGCCAGTTTCCGACAGGGATTCTACTATGGCTACACCTTC. It is translated as CASFRQGFYYGYTF.

V is TRBV4-3 and J is TRBJ1-1; the D gene is possibly TRBD1 (6 bases). CDR3 length equals 15 residues. Germline V gene data show CDR1 as LGHNA and CDR2 as YSLEER. Trimming took 5 bases from V and 0 from J, leaving 13 bases between them. The CDR3 protein is CASSSRQVLNTEAFF. CDR3 coding DNA: TGCGCCAGCAGCTCAAGACAGGTACTGAACACTGAAGCTTTCTTT.

This rearrangement joins TRBV9 to TRBJ2-1; 9 bases are shared with TRBD2. The CDR3 loop spans 16 amino acids. V lost 0 bases and J lost 4; bases outside the gene matches: 5. The germline gives CDR1 SGDLS, CDR2 YYNGEE. CDR3 region: CASSVGGGRVYNEQFF. In nucleotides, the CDR3 is TGTGCCAGCAGCGTAGGTGGCGGGAGGGTATACAATGAGCAGTTCTTC. Filled out from reference TRBV9 and TRBJ2-1, the complete variable domain reads DSGVTQTPKHLITATGQRVTLRCSPRSGDLSVYWYQQSLDQGLQFLIQYYNGEERAKGNILERFSAQQFPDLHSELNLSSLELGDSALYFCASSVGGGRVYNEQFFGPGTRLTVL.

This clone came up a few times. The germline gene is not matched at one end of the junction; a read error may be the cause. This chain joins TRBV4-1 and TRBJ1-1; TRBD1 agrees at 8 bases. The CDR3 totals 16 residues. Looked up from germline, CDR1 is MGHRA and CDR2 is YSYEKL. For the CDR3, the DNA is TGCGCCAGCAGCGAAGAGACAGGGGCAGGGTACACTGAAGCTTTCTTT. It yields the protein CASSEETGAGYTEAFF.